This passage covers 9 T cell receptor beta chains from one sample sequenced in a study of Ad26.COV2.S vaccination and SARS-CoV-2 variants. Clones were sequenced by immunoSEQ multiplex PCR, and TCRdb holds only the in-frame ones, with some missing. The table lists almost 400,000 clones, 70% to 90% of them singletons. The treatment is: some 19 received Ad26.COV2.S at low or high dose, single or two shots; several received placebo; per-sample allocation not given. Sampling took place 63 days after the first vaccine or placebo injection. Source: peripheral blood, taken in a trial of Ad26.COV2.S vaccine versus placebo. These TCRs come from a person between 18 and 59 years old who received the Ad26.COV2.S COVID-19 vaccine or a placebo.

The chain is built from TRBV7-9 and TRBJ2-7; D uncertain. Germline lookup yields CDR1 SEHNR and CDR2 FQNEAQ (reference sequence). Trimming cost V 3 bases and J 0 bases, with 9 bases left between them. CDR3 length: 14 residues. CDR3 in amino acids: CASSLESASYEQYF. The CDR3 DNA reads TGTGCCAGCAGCTTGGAATCCGCCTCCTACGAGCAGTACTTC.

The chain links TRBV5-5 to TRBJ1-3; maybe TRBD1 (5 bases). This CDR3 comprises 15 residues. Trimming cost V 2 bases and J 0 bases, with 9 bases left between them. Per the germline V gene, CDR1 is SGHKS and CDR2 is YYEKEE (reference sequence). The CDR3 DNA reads TGTGCCAGCAGCTTTGAGGGGCCCTCTGGAAACACCATATATTTT. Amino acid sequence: CASSFEGPSGNTIYF.

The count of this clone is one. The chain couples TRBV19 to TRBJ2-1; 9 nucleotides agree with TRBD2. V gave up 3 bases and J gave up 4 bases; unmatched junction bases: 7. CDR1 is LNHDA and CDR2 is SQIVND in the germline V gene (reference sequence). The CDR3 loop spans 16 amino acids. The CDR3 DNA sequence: TGTGCCAGTAGTATTGGCGGGAGGGCCGTATACAATGAGCAGTTCTTC. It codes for CASSIGGRAVYNEQFF.

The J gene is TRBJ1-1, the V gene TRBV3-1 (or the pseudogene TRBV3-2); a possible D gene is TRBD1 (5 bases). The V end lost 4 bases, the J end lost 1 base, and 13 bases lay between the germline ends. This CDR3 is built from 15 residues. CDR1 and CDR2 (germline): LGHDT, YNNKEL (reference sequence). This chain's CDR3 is CASSPVLQGNTEAFF. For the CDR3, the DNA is TGTGCCAGCAGCCCCGTTCTTCAGGGGAACACTGAAGCTTTCTTT.

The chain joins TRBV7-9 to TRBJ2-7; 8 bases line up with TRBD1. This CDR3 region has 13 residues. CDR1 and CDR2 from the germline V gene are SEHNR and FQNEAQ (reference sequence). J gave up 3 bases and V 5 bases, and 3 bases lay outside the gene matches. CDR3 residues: CASSPGTGYEQYF. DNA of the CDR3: TGTGCCAGCAGCCCTGGGACAGGCTACGAGCAGTACTTC.

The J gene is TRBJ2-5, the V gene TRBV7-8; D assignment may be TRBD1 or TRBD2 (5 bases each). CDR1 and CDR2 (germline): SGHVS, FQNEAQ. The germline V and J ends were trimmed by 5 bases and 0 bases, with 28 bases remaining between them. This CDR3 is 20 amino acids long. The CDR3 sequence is CASSPTGQGEGAANQETQYF. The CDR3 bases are TGTGCCAGCAGCCCCACTGGGCAGGGTGAGGGAGCGGCTAACCAAGAGACCCAGTACTTC.

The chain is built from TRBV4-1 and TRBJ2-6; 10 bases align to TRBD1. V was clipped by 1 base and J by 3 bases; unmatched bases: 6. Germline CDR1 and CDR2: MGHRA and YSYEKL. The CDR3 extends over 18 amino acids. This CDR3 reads CASSQGRQGARGANVLTF. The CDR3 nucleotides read TGCGCCAGCAGCCAAGGTAGACAGGGGGCGCGTGGGGCCAACGTCCTGACTTTC.

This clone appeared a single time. The CDR3 loop is CASSSSGNYNEQFF. CDR3 DNA: TGTGCCAGCAGCTCCAGCGGGAACTACAATGAGCAGTTCTTC. The chain couples TRBV7-9 to TRBJ2-1; 7 bases map to TRBD2. The germline V gene has CDR1 SEHNR and CDR2 FQNEAQ (reference sequence). There are 14 residues in the CDR3. V dropped 4 bases and J dropped 3; count of bases not matched to a gene: 3.

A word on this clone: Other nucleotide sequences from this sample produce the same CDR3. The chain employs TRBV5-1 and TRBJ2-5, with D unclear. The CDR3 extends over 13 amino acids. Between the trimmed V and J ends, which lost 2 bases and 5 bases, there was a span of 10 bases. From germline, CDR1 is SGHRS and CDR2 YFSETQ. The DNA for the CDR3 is TGCGCCAGCAGCTTAAGGCCCCGGGAGACCCAGTACTTC. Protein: CASSLRPRETQYF.